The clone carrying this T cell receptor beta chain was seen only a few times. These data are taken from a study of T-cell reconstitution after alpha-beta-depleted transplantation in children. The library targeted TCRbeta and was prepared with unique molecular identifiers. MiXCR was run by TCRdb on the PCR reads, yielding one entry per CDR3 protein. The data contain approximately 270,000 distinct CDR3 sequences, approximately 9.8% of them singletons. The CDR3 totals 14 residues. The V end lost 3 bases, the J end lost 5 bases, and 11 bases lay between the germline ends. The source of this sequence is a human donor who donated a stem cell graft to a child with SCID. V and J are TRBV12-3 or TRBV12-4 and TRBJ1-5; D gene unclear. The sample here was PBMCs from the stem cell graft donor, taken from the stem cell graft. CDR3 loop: CASSLRVTDQPQHF. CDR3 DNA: TGTGCCAGCAGTTTGAGGGTAACCGATCAGCCCCAGCATTTT.